A selection of T cell receptor beta chains follows, all from one sample in a study of T-cell memory formation after mild COVID-19. TCRdb reprocessed the 5' RACE reads via MiXCR and lists one record per CDR3 protein. The sample includes about 620,000 distinct CDR3 sequences, approximately 19% of them seen just once. What was sequenced was PBMCs or a T cell subset sorted from them (not recorded which). Source of these receptors: an adult woman who had mild COVID-19 (a few samples of this study predate the infection). Cell type and time point are not known. CDR3s include the opening cysteine and the closing phenylalanine or tryptophan. Fields, in order: V gene, CDR3 protein.

V: TRBV5-6; CDR3: CASSYYGVAETQYF
V: TRBV27; CDR3: CASSPHRGPDTQYF
V: TRBV21-1; CDR3: CASSKPYRGGSTGELFF
V: TRBV18; CDR3: CASSGQTGVSSYEQYF
V: TRBV5-4; CDR3: CASSKGVLNYEQYF
V: TRBV7-2; CDR3: CASSFVRGRGETQYF
V: TRBV15; CDR3: CATSRLTTATNEQFF
V: TRBV30; CDR3: CAWSIQGASTDTQYF
V: TRBV5-1; CDR3: CASSSAIGVQETQYF
V: TRBV7-9; CDR3: CASSGPGQVHEQYF
V: TRBV7-9; CDR3: CASSTVGEAFF
V: TRBV12-3/TRBV12-4; CDR3: CASSLTGQGIGGEQFF
V: TRBV6-2/TRBV6-3; CDR3: CASNRAIGTVETQYF
V: TRBV5-1; CDR3: CASSTMEGGQYF
V: TRBV4-1; CDR3: CASSQARATEAFF
V: TRBV3-1; CDR3: CASMGSTRQETQYF
V: TRBV5-1; CDR3: CASSVTSGGAYNEQFF
V: TRBV9; CDR3: CASSVGFRETQYF
V: TRBV15; CDR3: CATSRDRGTHNEQFF
V: TRBV10-3; CDR3: CAIRAGLAGPSTDTQYF